The clone carrying this TCR beta chain was seen more than once but under ten times. V dropped 5 bases and J dropped 8 bases, with 13 bases sitting between them. Germline V CDR1 and CDR2: MNHEY, SMNVEV (reference sequence). The CDR3 covers 13 residues. The data were taken from a study of molecular identifiers for immune sequencing clone quantification. Both previously described methods and listed TCR primers were employed to make bulk TCR libraries. One entry per CDR3 protein, called by TCRdb with MiXCR from the PCR reads. The profile covers 45,000 to 60,000 distinct CDR3 sequences, with around 34% appearing a single time and 3.5% to 4.5% taken by the ten largest. Libraries of naive CD8 T cells were made from 20,000 to 1,000,000 sorted cells. They used 10%, 30% or 50% RNA. Sorting selected naive CD8 T cells with a CD8+CD4-CCR7+CD45RA+ phenotype.

This rearrangement joins TRBV27 to TRBJ2-1; D may correspond to TRBD1 or TRBD2 (5 bases each). Sequencing input: naive CD8+ T cells from blood, with Jurkat cell RNA spiked in. Subset noted: FACS-sorted CD8+CD4-CCR7+CD45RA+ naive T cells. The TCR sequence derives from a human donor in good health. Some libraries in this study had Jurkat cell RNA spiked in. This CDR3 is CASSIRGPDEQFF. As DNA, the CDR3 is TGTGCCAGCAGTATCCGGGGACCCGATGAGCAGTTCTTC.